A single sample is the source of the 29 T cell receptor beta chains below, sequenced in a study of T cell repertoires and HLA-DP antigens. Sequencing was performed with immunoSEQ multiplex PCR; in TCRdb, only in-frame clones are kept and a portion is missing. The table records over 60,000 clones, about four fifths of them present only once. No cognate antigen is known for these TCRs. The material sequenced was CD4+ T cells from PBMCs. These receptors were taken from a man between 60 and 75 years old in good health and CMV-seronegative.

The chain's CDR3 is CASSLKGGDSPLHF. DNA for the CDR3: TGCGCCAGCAGCTTAAAGGGAGGGGATTCACCCCTCCACTTT. The chain uses TRBV5-1 and TRBJ1-6, with D possibly TRBD1 on 5 matching bases. Trimming removed 2 bases from V and 8 bases from J, with 11 bases in between. This CDR3 has 14 amino acids. The germline V gene has CDR1 SGHRS and CDR2 YFSETQ.

This clone was found a few times. V gene TRBV11-2 combines with J gene TRBJ1-2, with 10 bases matching TRBD1. The V and J ends lost 0 bases and 7 bases, in that order; junction bases with no gene match: 5. Germline CDR1 reads SGHAT; CDR2 reads FQNNGV. The CDR3 is 15 residues long. The CDR3 coding sequence is TGTGCCAGCAGCTTAGATTGGGACAGGGGCGGTGGCTACACCTTC. This codes for CASSLDWDRGGGYTF.

This chain uses TRBV7-2 with TRBJ2-3; 7 bases map to TRBD1. The CDR3 loop spans 15 amino acids. CDR1 is SGHTA, CDR2 FQGNSA, per germline. The junction had 9 bases not matched to a gene; V was cut back by 5 bases and J by 4 bases. The CDR3 loop is CASSLQGWGADTQYF. CDR3 coding DNA: TGTGCCAGCAGCCTACAGGGGTGGGGAGCAGATACGCAGTATTTT.

The chain recombines TRBV5-4 with TRBJ2-3, with 9 bases matching TRBD1. The germline gives CDR1 SGHNT, CDR2 YYREEE (reference sequence). V was pared by 2 bases and J by 1 base, with 5 bases of the junction left unmatched. The CDR3 is 16 amino acids. The CDR3 sequence: CASSLPRDRGTDTQYF. DNA for the CDR3: TGTGCCAGCAGCTTACCTCGGGACAGGGGCACAGATACGCAGTATTTT.

This chain links TRBV28 with TRBJ1-2; no clear D gene. The germline V gene encodes CDR1 MDHEN and CDR2 SYDVKM. CDR3 size: 17 residues. V gave up 5 bases and J gave up 8 bases, with 27 bases separating them. The CDR3 coding sequence is TGTGCCAGCAGTCTAGACGACATGGGAGAAGGGTCGAGAGGCTACACCTTC. Encoded protein: CASSLDDMGEGSRGYTF.

The chain recombines TRBV4-3 with TRBJ1-2; D ambiguous. Between the trimmed V and J ends, which lost 1 base and 4 bases, there was a span of 10 bases. The germline CDR1 and CDR2 sequences are LGHNA and YSLEER. The CDR3 consists of 14 residues. The CDR3 is CASSQGYDGYGYTF. The CDR3 DNA is TGCGCCAGCAGCCAAGGTTATGACGGCTATGGCTACACCTTC.

The chain employs TRBV4-2 and TRBJ2-5, with TRBD1 matching over 7 bases. The DNA end lines up better with TRBJ2-7; the J call may be wrong. This CDR3 spans 14 amino acids. CDR1 is LGHNA, CDR2 YNFKEQ, per germline. CDR3 region: CASSPFDRAYEQYF. In nucleotides, the CDR3 is TGTGCCAGCAGCCCTTTTGACAGGGCCTACGAGCAGTACTTC.

V and J are TRBV11-2 and TRBJ2-3, with a possible D match to TRBD1 (6 bases). V shed 4 bases and J shed 0 bases, with 20 bases lying between them. There are 18 residues in the CDR3. Germline-derived CDR1 and CDR2 are SGHAT and FQNNGV. CDR3 in amino acids: CASSSRLRDTSSTDTQYF. CDR3 coding DNA: TGTGCCAGCAGCTCCAGACTCCGGGACACCTCTAGCACAGATACGCAGTATTTT.

This clone came up a few times. CDR3 protein: CASMGDTGGPSNQPQHF. The CDR3 DNA follows: TGTGCCAGTATGGGGGACACTGGAGGCCCGAGCAATCAGCCCCAGCATTTT. V is TRBV19 and J is TRBJ1-5, with D perhaps matching TRBD1 (6 bases). Trimming took off 7 bases at V and 1 base at J, with 20 bases between the two ends. The CDR3 is 17 amino acids. Germline lookup yields CDR1 LNHDA and CDR2 SQIVND (reference sequence).

The chain combines TRBV4-3 with TRBJ2-1; no definite D call. Trimming took off 0 bases at V and 8 bases at J, with 11 bases between the two ends. The CDR3 has 14 residues. Germline CDR1 and CDR2: LGHNA and YSLEER. CDR3 DNA sequence: TGCGCCAGCAGCCAAGATCCTAGGTCGGATGAGCAGTTCTTC. Its protein product is CASSQDPRSDEQFF.

The chain recombines TRBV4-3 with TRBJ1-2, with D possibly TRBD1 on 6 matching bases. V lost 0 bases and J lost 4, with 15 bases in between. The CDR3 is 16 residues long. Germline CDR1 LGHNA, CDR2 YSLEER. This chain's CDR3 is CASSQDRAGEIYGYTF. CDR3 DNA sequence: TGCGCCAGCAGCCAAGATCGGGCAGGGGAGATCTATGGCTACACCTTC.

The V call is TRBV19, the J call TRBJ1-5; D unresolved. The CDR3 has 12 amino acids. Germline V CDR1 and CDR2: LNHDA, SQIVND (reference sequence). Trimming left V 6 bases short and J 3 bases short, with 6 bases between. The CDR3 region has the DNA TGTGCCAGTAGCTTTTACAATCAGCCCCAGCATTTT. Translated: CASSFYNQPQHF.

V and J are TRBV19 and TRBJ1-4; 9 nucleotides match TRBD1. The J segment lost 7 bases and the V segment lost 5 bases, leaving 11 bases of the junction unmatched. Germline CDR1 is LNHDA and CDR2 is SQIVND (reference sequence). The CDR3 contains 16 residues. CDR3 nucleotides: TGTGCCAGTAGTTTAATTCCGGGACAGGGCGGTGAAAAACTGTTTTTT. It translates to CASSLIPGQGGEKLFF. The full variable domain, in which reference TRBV19 and TRBJ1-4 provide the parts outside the CDR3, is DGGITQSPKYLFRKEGQNVTLSCEQNLNHDAMYWYRQDPGQGLRLIYYSQIVNDFQKGDIAEGYSVSREKKESFPLTVTSAQKNPTAFYLCASSLIPGQGGEKLFFGSGTQLSVL.

The V and J genes are TRBV7-3 and TRBJ2-3; D may match TRBD1 or TRBD2 (5 bases each). Germline CDR1 SGHTA, CDR2 FQGTGA. Trimming took off 2 bases at V and 0 bases at J, with 9 bases between the two ends. The CDR3 totals 15 residues. The CDR3 sequence: CASSLLGVSTDTQYF. As DNA, the CDR3 is TGTGCCAGCAGCTTACTGGGGGTTAGCACAGATACGCAGTATTTT.

This sequence joins TRBV7-2 and TRBJ1-4; no clear D gene. The length of the CDR3 is 14 residues. Per germline, CDR1 SGHTA and CDR2 FQGNSA. V was clipped by 0 bases and J by 7 bases, with 9 bases between them. The CDR3 region has the DNA TGTGCCAGCAGCTTAGCGGGATCGGCTGAAAAACTGTTTTTT. Its translation is CASSLAGSAEKLFF.

The V call is TRBV10-3, the J call TRBJ2-7; D possibly corresponds to TRBD2 (7 bases). Germline V CDR1 and CDR2: ENHRY, SYGVKD. This CDR3 has 14 residues. The V and J ends lost 5 bases and 6 bases respectively, with 17 bases between them. CDR3 DNA: TGTGCCATCAGTCGGGGGGCGGGAGAGGTCGAGCAGTACGTC. This translates into CAISRGAGEVEQYV.

This rearrangement joins TRBV28 to TRBJ1-4; D is perhaps TRBD1 (6 bases). CDR1 and CDR2 (germline): MDHEN, SYDVKM. The CDR3 spans 14 residues. V dropped 4 bases and J dropped 8 bases, with 14 bases sitting between them. CDR3 bases: TGTGCCAGCAGTTCACAGGGTTCCTACGAAAAACTGTTTTTT. The encoded protein is CASSSQGSYEKLFF.

The V call is TRBV5-4, the J call TRBJ2-4, with 7 bases fitting TRBD1. Trimming at V came to 4 bases and at J to 0 bases, leaving 4 bases not matched to a gene. Germline-derived CDR1 and CDR2 are SGHNT and YYREEE (reference sequence). The CDR3 loop spans 15 amino acids. CDR3 loop: CASSPGQRAKNIQYF. As DNA, the CDR3 is TGTGCCAGCAGCCCGGGACAGAGAGCCAAAAACATTCAGTACTTC.

This clone was recorded once. Being one base from a much bigger clone, this may be a read error. Other DNA sequences in this specimen translate into the identical CDR3. The genes are TRBV28 and TRBJ1-2; the match to TRBD1 covers 8 bases. J gave up 10 bases and V 10 bases, and 11 bases lay outside the gene matches. The germline V gene encodes CDR1 MDHEN and CDR2 SYDVKM. This CDR3 contains 12 residues. The CDR3 is CATDSGGPSYTF. The CDR3 nucleotides are TGTGCCACTGATTCAGGGGGCCCATCCTACACCTTC.

In the case of this clone: The identical CDR3 is also encoded by other nucleotide sequences in the sample. J is TRBJ1-6 and V is TRBV6-6, with TRBD1 matching over 8 bases. This CDR3 spans 15 amino acids. V was clipped by 7 bases and J by 5 bases; unmatched bases: 7. The germline V gene encodes CDR1 MNHNY and CDR2 SVGAGI (reference sequence). CDR3 bases: TGTGCCAGCACCCAGGGACAGGCCGATAATTCACCCCTCCACTTT. It translates to CASTQGQADNSPLHF.

This clone was observed a handful of times. The V and J genes are TRBV7-2 and TRBJ2-5; TRBD1 matches at 9 bases. Trimming took 5 bases from V and 6 from J; bases not matched to a gene: 16. The CDR3 is made up of 17 amino acids. Germline V CDR1 and CDR2: SGHTA, FQGNSA. The CDR3 region is CASSQTGTGRGAQTQYF. In nucleotides, the CDR3 is TGTGCCAGCAGCCAAACCGGGACAGGGAGGGGGGCACAGACCCAGTACTTC.

J is TRBJ1-2 and V is TRBV18, with 7 bases lining up with TRBD1. After removal of 2 bases from V and 4 bases from J, the junction contained 7 bases not matched to a gene. Per the germline V gene, CDR1 is KGHSH and CDR2 is LQKENI. CDR3 length: 15 amino acids. CDR3 sequence reads: CASSPSSGGAYGYTF. The CDR3 DNA is TGTGCCAGCTCACCATCGTCAGGGGGAGCCTATGGCTACACCTTC.

V and J are TRBV5-1 and TRBJ1-1; D gene ambiguous. The ends were cut back, 0 bases at V and 7 bases at J, with 10 bases in the middle. CDR3 length equals 13 residues. Germline-derived CDR1 and CDR2 are SGHRS and YFSETQ. CDR3 protein: CASSLVRAGEAFF. CDR3 DNA sequence: TGCGCCAGCAGCTTGGTGCGGGCCGGTGAAGCTTTCTTT.

The gene calls are TRBV20-1 and TRBJ1-1; no clear D gene. Germline V gene data show CDR1 as DFQATT and CDR2 as SNEGSKA (reference sequence). The CDR3 consists of 11 residues. V lost 3 bases to trimming and J lost 7 bases, with 9 bases between them. The CDR3, as DNA: TGCAGTGCTAGTTGGGAATTTGAAGCTTTCTTT. This gives the protein CSASWEFEAFF.

The chain has TRBV14 and TRBJ2-1; no clear D. V was pared by 4 bases and J by 8 bases, with 15 bases between. This CDR3 is built from 14 residues. The germline gives CDR1 SGHDN, CDR2 FVKESK. Written as DNA, the CDR3 is TGTGCCAGCAGCCCCCCTGCGGTAGTCCATGAGCAGTTCTTC. Translation gives CASSPPAVVHEQFF.

The chain links TRBV30 to TRBJ2-1, with D perhaps TRBD1 (5 bases). CDR3 size: 14 residues. Germline-derived CDR1 and CDR2 are GTSNPN and SVGIG (reference sequence). V shed 0 bases and J shed 9 bases, with 15 bases lying between them. The CDR3 nucleotides read TGTGCCTGGAGTGTACCCCCTCAGCAGGGTGAGCAGTTCTTC. Translation gives CAWSVPPQQGEQFF.

V and J are TRBV2 and TRBJ2-1; D remains unclear. The CDR3 contains 12 residues. CDR1 is SNHLY and CDR2 is FYNNEI in the germline V gene. Trimming took off 6 bases at V and 8 bases at J, with 11 bases between the two ends. For the CDR3, the DNA is TGTGCCAGCAGCCCTCTAGGGCATGAGCAGTTCTTC. This codes for CASSPLGHEQFF.

This chain uses TRBV11-2 with TRBJ2-6; D is uncertain. V lost 7 bases to trimming and J lost 1 base, with 8 bases between them. The CDR3 runs 14 residues. CDR1 SGHAT and CDR2 FQNNGV come from the germline V gene. The CDR3 region has the DNA TGTGCCAGCACTGCACGGTCTGGGGCCAACGTCCTGACTTTC. Translated: CASTARSGANVLTF.

The gene calls are TRBV9 and TRBJ1-2; 9 nucleotides line up with TRBD1. Germline values: CDR1 SGDLS, CDR2 YYNGEE. V trimming: 4 bases; J trimming: 8 bases; junction bases outside the gene matches: 6. This CDR3 is 13 amino acids long. For the CDR3, the DNA is TGTGCCAGCAGCCCAACAGGGGGCGCGGGCTACACCTTC. Protein product: CASSPTGGAGYTF.